The 20 T cell receptor beta chains below come from one sample, sequenced in a study of T cells after posttransplantation cyclophosphamide. Here immunoSEQ multiplex PCR was the method, and the copy in TCRdb shows in-frame clones only, minus some. Of fewer than 25,000 clones in the sample, roughly nine tenths were seen once. Treatment was busulfan-fludarabine conditioning, a marrow graft, and cyclophosphamide on days +3 and +4. This specimen consisted of PBMCs, obtained after allogeneic stem cell transplant with posttransplant cyclophosphamide. The receptors were gathered from a female patient younger than 45 who received an allogeneic stem cell transplant from an unrelated donor, was CMV-positive, and had no GVHD. The T cells may partly be graft donor cells.

The J gene is TRBJ1-6, the V gene TRBV6-6; no reliable D call. The CDR3 runs 13 residues. V lost 9 bases to trimming and J lost 0 bases, with 6 bases between them. The germline CDR1 and CDR2 sequences are MNHNY and SVGAGI (reference sequence). CDR3 DNA: TGTGCCAGTTATAGCTCCTATAATTCACCCCTCCACTTT. This translates into CASYSSYNSPLHF.

The chain couples TRBV2 to TRBJ2-6, with D maybe TRBD1 (6 bases). Germline CDR1 reads SNHLY; CDR2 reads FYNNEI. The CDR3 is made up of 18 amino acids. V gave up 4 bases and J gave up 4 bases, with 20 bases separating them. In nucleotides, the CDR3 is TGTGCCAGCAGTGCCCGTCCCGGGACATCCTGGGGGGCCAACGTCCTGACTTTC. This encodes CASSARPGTSWGANVLTF.

The chain has TRBV5-1 and TRBJ2-1; 9 bases line up with TRBD2. V was clipped by 1 base and J by 2 bases; unmatched bases: 4. The CDR3 runs 16 residues. Per the germline V gene, CDR1 is SGHRS and CDR2 is YFSETQ. This CDR3 is CASSLSAGGAYNEQFF. The CDR3 DNA follows: TGCGCCAGCAGCTTGTCCGCGGGGGGGGCCTACAATGAGCAGTTCTTC.

V and J are TRBV30 and TRBJ1-5, with TRBD1 matching 9 bases. Trimming took 6 bases from V and 2 from J; bases not matched to a gene: 8. Looked up from germline, CDR1 is GTSNPN and CDR2 is SVGIG (reference sequence). The CDR3 contains 15 residues. The CDR3 loop is CACPGTGRGNQPQHF. Written as DNA, the CDR3 is TGTGCCTGCCCCGGGACAGGGCGGGGCAATCAGCCCCAGCATTTT.

The chain joins TRBV6-6 to TRBJ2-1; maybe TRBD2 (5 bases). The CDR3 runs 13 residues. The V and J ends lost 2 bases and 8 bases respectively, with 10 bases between them. Germline loops: CDR1 MNHNY, CDR2 SVGAGI (reference sequence). The CDR3 loop is CASSYPERDEQFF. Written as DNA, the CDR3 is TGTGCCAGCAGTTACCCGGAGAGGGATGAGCAGTTCTTC.

In DNA, the CDR3 is TGTGCCAGCAGCGTAGAACCGGGACAGAGTAATGAAAAACTGTTTTTT. This gives the protein CASSVEPGQSNEKLFF. The chain recombines TRBV9 with TRBJ1-4; 7 bases agree with TRBD1. Germline V gene sequence: CDR1 SGDLS, CDR2 YYNGEE. This CDR3 spans 16 amino acids. With 0 bases clipped from V and 4 bases from J, the junction kept 6 bases outside the gene matches.

This chain connects TRBV5-6 to TRBJ2-2, with 8 positions matching TRBD2. CDR1 is SGHDT and CDR2 is YYEEEE in the germline V gene. This CDR3 is 14 amino acids long. V was clipped by 3 bases and J by 7 bases; unmatched bases: 5. The CDR3 DNA reads TGTGCCAGCAGCTCGCTCGGGAGGGGCGGGGAGCTGTTTTTT. Protein: CASSSLGRGGELFF.

V gene TRBV18 combines with J gene TRBJ1-1; D may be TRBD1 (6 bases). V dropped 3 bases and J dropped 5 bases, with 13 bases sitting between them. The CDR3 has 14 residues. Germline V gives CDR1 KGHSH, CDR2 LQKENI. CDR3 residues: CASSPRGGRTEAFF. The CDR3 bases are TGTGCCAGCTCACCGCGAGGGGGAAGGACTGAAGCTTTCTTT.

This clone was seen a single time. The V and J genes are TRBV7-6 and TRBJ2-2; possible D gene TRBD1, 5 bases. The germline CDR1 and CDR2 sequences are SGHVS and FNYEAQ. V lost 5 bases and J lost 7, with 17 bases in between. The CDR3 is 15 residues long. CDR3 loop: CASSPRGSLGGELFF. CDR3 DNA sequence: TGTGCCAGCAGCCCAAGGGGTAGCTTAGGCGGGGAGCTGTTTTTT.

The chain recombines TRBV7-9 with TRBJ2-7; 7 bases are shared with TRBD1. The CDR3 is 16 residues long. The V and J ends lost 4 bases and 0 bases, in that order; junction bases with no gene match: 9. CDR1 is SEHNR and CDR2 is FQNEAQ in the germline V gene (reference sequence). The CDR3 region is CASSSHPDRSSYEQYF. The CDR3 nucleotides are TGTGCCAGCAGCTCACACCCGGACAGGTCCTCCTACGAGCAGTACTTC.

The chain is built from TRBV10-3 and TRBJ2-6, with D unresolved. V was shortened by 2 bases and J by 1 base, with 6 bases between the two germline ends. In germline, CDR1 is ENHRY, CDR2 SYGVKD. The CDR3 length is 15 residues. CDR3 sequence: CAISEPTSGANVLTF. The CDR3 nucleotides are TGTGCCATCAGTGAGCCGACATCTGGGGCCAACGTCCTGACTTTC.

The chain couples TRBV5-8 to TRBJ2-5; 8 bases match TRBD1. The germline gives CDR1 SGHTS, CDR2 YDEGEE. This CDR3 spans 13 amino acids. V shed 4 bases, J shed 5 bases, and the junction held 4 bases outside the gene matches. The chain's CDR3 is CASSPDRVETQYF. CDR3 nucleotide sequence: TGTGCCAGCAGCCCGGACAGGGTCGAGACCCAGTACTTC.

This clone was counted a single time. This rearrangement joins TRBV10-1 to TRBJ2-3; 8 bases are a match to TRBD1. V lost 6 bases to trimming and J lost 4 bases; unmatched junction nucleotides: 12. There are 16 residues in the CDR3. CDR1 and CDR2 from the germline V gene are WNHNN and SYGVQD (reference sequence). The CDR3, as DNA: TGCGCCAGCAGGCAGGACAGGGCTAGGGGGGCAGATACGCAGTATTTT. It yields the protein CASRQDRARGADTQYF.

V usage is TRBV5-8 and J usage is TRBJ2-7; 8 bases align to TRBD1. The junction had 2 bases not matched to a gene; V was cut back by 3 bases and J by 3 bases. The CDR3 is 13 amino acids. The V gene's germline CDR1 is SGHTS and CDR2 YDEGEE. CDR3 sequence reads: CASSWGQDYEQYF. DNA for the CDR3: TGTGCCAGCAGCTGGGGACAGGACTACGAGCAGTACTTC. Drawing the rest from reference TRBV5-8 and TRBJ2-7, the complete variable domain is EAGVTQSPTHLIKTRGQQATLRCSPISGHTSVYWYQQALGLGLQFLLWYDEGEERNRGNFPPRFSGRQFPNYSSELNVNALELEDSALYLCASSWGQDYEQYFGPGTRLTVT.

This clone occurred once. The genes are TRBV15 and TRBJ2-7; D possibly corresponds to TRBD2 (5 bases). CDR1 and CDR2 (germline): LNHNV, YYDKDF (reference sequence). V dropped 3 bases and J dropped 6 bases, with 15 bases sitting between them. This CDR3 has 14 amino acids. The CDR3 loop reads CATSRTGYPGEQYF. The CDR3 DNA sequence: TGTGCCACCAGCAGGACGGGATACCCCGGCGAGCAGTACTTC.

Only one count was recorded for this clone. The chain links TRBV29-1 to TRBJ1-2; no definite D call. The germline V gene has CDR1 SQVTM and CDR2 ANQGSEA. The V and J ends lost 4 bases and 0 bases respectively, with 12 bases between them. The CDR3 totals 14 residues. The CDR3 DNA is TGCAGCGTTGCCGCTGGGCTCGCTAACTATGGCTACACCTTC. Its protein product is CSVAAGLANYGYTF.

The chain is built from TRBV18 and TRBJ1-2; 10 bases fit TRBD1. From germline, CDR1 is KGHSH and CDR2 LQKENI. CDR3 length: 17 amino acids. Trimming at V came to 0 bases and at J to 4 bases, leaving 8 bases not matched to a gene. The CDR3 reads CASSPPYGDRGTYGYTF. Written as DNA, the CDR3 is TGTGCCAGCTCACCACCGTACGGGGACAGGGGAACCTATGGCTACACCTTC.

This clone has just a few counts. The chain links TRBV7-9 to TRBJ1-6; D remains unclear. Germline CDR1 and CDR2: SEHNR and FQNEAQ (reference sequence). The V end was cut by 8 bases, the J end by 6 bases, with 8 bases between. The CDR3 is made up of 12 amino acids. CDR3 amino acids: CASASSNSPLHF. In nucleotides, the CDR3 is TGTGCCAGCGCTAGCAGTAATTCACCCCTCCACTTT.

The V gene is TRBV27, the J gene TRBJ2-7, with TRBD1 matching over 7 bases. Germline V gene data show CDR1 as MNHEY and CDR2 as SMNVEV (reference sequence). This CDR3 comprises 14 residues. V lost 3 bases and J lost 3; bases outside the gene matches: 5. DNA for the CDR3: TGTGCCAGCAGTTTCCGACAGGGAAACTACGAGCAGTACTTC. It codes for CASSFRQGNYEQYF.

The chain is built from TRBV5-1 and TRBJ1-2; unclear D gene. The CDR3 totals 14 residues. Germline V gene lookup returns CDR1 SGHRS and CDR2 YFSETQ. V lost 0 bases to trimming and J lost 14 bases, with 20 bases between them. For the CDR3, the DNA is TGCGCCAGCAGCTTGGGTACGACTCCCTCCACCTCTACCTTC. Translated: CASSLGTTPSTSTF.